Listed below are T cell receptor beta chains from one sample, sequenced in a study of cytomegalovirus exposure and HLA in healthy donors. TCRdb keeps only in-frame clones here, not all; method: immunoSEQ multiplex PCR. The table shows 130,000 or so clones, with about 76% occurring only once. The source material was PBMCs. The receptors shown here come from a middle-aged man in good health and CMV-seropositive. Each CDR3 is given with its conserved first and last residue. D genes are given only for firm matches. Expanded clones get a size class; other rows say once, few or many, or leave the size out.

>TRBJ2-2|TRBD1|TRBV19|NA
CASSIKGAMNTGELFF
TGTGCCAGTAGTATAAAGGGGGCGATGAACACCGGGGAGCTGTTTTTT
>TRBJ2-3|TRBD2|TRBV5-6|NA
CASSSPLAGASSTDTQYF
TGTGCCAGCAGCTCGCCCTTAGCGGGAGCATCTAGTACAGATACGCAGTATTTT
>TRBJ2-3|NA|TRBV10-3|NA
CAIRGTAASTDTQYF
TGTGCCATCAGGGGGACTGCAGCTAGCACAGATACGCAGTATTTT
>TRBJ2-2|TRBD1|TRBV2|NA
CASNFARTGTGELFF
TGTGCCAGCAATTTCGCCCGGACAGGGACCGGGGAGCTGTTTTTT
>TRBJ1-2|NA|TRBV10-3|NA
CAISESAGVAYGYTF
TGTGCCATCAGTGAGTCAGCAGGGGTGGCCTATGGCTACACCTTC
>TRBJ1-5|NA|TRBV5-1|NA
CASSLGLGNSNQPQHF
TGCGCCAGCAGCTTGGGGCTCGGGAATAGCAATCAGCCCCAGCATTTT
>TRBJ2-7|TRBD1|TRBV2|NA
CASRPGTATYEQYF
TGTGCCAGCAGACCCGGGACAGCGACCTACGAGCAGTACTTC
>TRBJ2-7|TRBD2|TRBV11-2|NA
CASSFRTSGVYEQYF
TGTGCCAGCAGCTTCAGGACTAGCGGGGTCTACGAGCAGTACTTC
>TRBJ2-1|TRBD2|TRBV5-4|NA
CASSPPGLAGVEEQFF
TGTGCCAGCAGCCCCCCGGGACTAGCGGGAGTTGAGGAGCAGTTCTTC
>TRBJ2-7|NA|TRBV12-5|NA
CASGLINEQYF
TGTGCTAGTGGTTTGATCAACGAGCAGTACTTC
>TRBJ1-2|NA|TRBV28|few
CASRTGINYGYTF
TGTGCCAGCAGGACCGGGATCAACTATGGCTACACCTTC
>TRBJ1-2|NA|TRBV4-2|NA
CASSQDRGNYGYTF
TGTGCCAGCAGCCAAGATCGAGGGAACTATGGCTACACCTTC
>TRBJ2-6|TRBD1|TRBV19|NA
CASRDRVFSGANVLTF
TGTGCCAGTAGAGACAGGGTTTTTTCTGGGGCCAACGTCCTGACTTTC
>TRBJ2-5|TRBD1|TRBV28|NA
CASGGPSTGGETQYF
TGTGCCAGCGGGGGGCCGTCGACAGGGGGAGAGACCCAGTACTTC
>TRBJ1-1|TRBD1|TRBV2|NA
CASSRGDSNTEAFF
TGTGCCAGCAGTAGAGGGGACAGCAACACTGAAGCTTTCTTT
>TRBJ2-3|NA|TRBV28|few
CASSLFASFTDTQYF
TGTGCCAGCAGTTTATTCGCTAGCTTCACAGATACGCAGTATTTT
>TRBJ2-5|TRBD1|TRBV7-9|NA
CASGGQTGETQYF
TGTGCCAGTGGGGGACAGACAGGGGAGACCCAGTACTTC
>TRBJ2-2|NA|TRBV27|NA
CASSRPGTGELFF
TGTGCCAGCAGCCGCCCGGGCACCGGGGAGCTGTTTTTT
>TRBJ2-3|TRBD1|TRBV7-9|NA
CASSLARPGQGGLTDTQYF
TGTGCCAGCAGCTTAGCGAGGCCGGGACAGGGGGGCCTCACAGATACGCAGTATTTT
>TRBJ1-1|TRBD1|TRBV7-9|NA
CASSDRDRGRTEAFF
TGTGCCAGCAGCGACCGGGACAGGGGGAGAACTGAAGCTTTCTTT
>TRBJ1-6|NA|TRBV5-6|NA
CASRLRRTDNSPLHF
TGTGCCAGCAGATTGAGAAGGACAGATAATTCACCCCTCCACTTT
>TRBJ1-1|TRBD1|TRBV18|few
CASSLKTGGIRDTEAFF
TGTGCCAGCTCACTTAAGACAGGGGGGATAAGGGACACTGAAGCTTTCTTT
>TRBJ2-7|TRBD2|TRBV9|once
CASSVGGGAYEQYF
TGTGCCAGCAGCGTAGGCGGGGGGGCCTACGAGCAGTACTTC
>TRBJ2-3|NA|TRBV4-1|NA
CASSRQVGDTQYF
TGCGCCAGCAGCCGACAGGTAGGAGATACGCAGTATTTT
>TRBJ2-7|TRBD2|TRBV27|few
CASSRGLAGSYEQYF
TGTGCCAGCAGCCGCGGACTAGCGGGATCCTACGAGCAGTACTTC
>TRBJ2-1|NA|TRBV2|NA
CASSPTSSPFF
TGTGCCAGCAGTCCGACTAGTTCTCCGTTCTTC
>TRBJ1-4|NA|TRBV15|NA
CATSQMSTGINEKLFF
TGTGCCACCAGCCAAATGTCCACAGGTATTAATGAAAAACTGTTTTTT
>TRBJ2-7|TRBD2|TRBV11-1|NA
CASSRTSGGSYEQYF
TGTGCCAGCAGCAGGACTAGCGGGGGATCCTACGAGCAGTACTTC
>TRBJ2-1|TRBD2|TRBV7-2|NA
CASSWLAGVYNEQFF
TGTGCCAGCAGCTGGCTAGCGGGGGTTTACAATGAGCAGTTCTTC
>TRBJ2-3|TRBD2|TRBV7-8|NA
CASSFFGTSGDTQYF
TGTGCCAGCAGCTTTTTCGGGACTAGCGGAGATACGCAGTATTTT
>TRBJ1-5|NA|TRBV4-2|NA
CASSQEVGASNQPQHF
TGTGCCAGCAGCCAAGAGGTTGGGGCTAGCAATCAGCCCCAGCATTTT
>TRBJ2-1|NA|TRBV5-1|NA
CASSFTGYNEQFF
TGCGCCAGCAGCTTTACAGGCTACAATGAGCAGTTCTTC
>TRBJ2-7|TRBD2|TRBV28|NA
CASSVAGLSYEQYF
TGTGCCAGCAGTGTAGCGGGACTCTCCTACGAGCAGTACTTC
>TRBJ1-2|NA|TRBV5-4|NA
CASSNRPNYGYTF
TGTGCCAGCAGCAACAGACCCAACTATGGCTACACCTTC
>TRBJ2-7|NA|TRBV7-2|NA
CASSFRQTYEQYF
TGTGCCAGCAGCTTTAGACAAACCTACGAGCAGTACTTC
>TRBJ2-7|TRBD2|TRBV27|NA
CASSPPSPGGSYEQYF
TGTGCCAGCAGTCCACCCTCGCCGGGAGGATCCTACGAGCAGTACTTC
>TRBJ2-7|TRBD1|TRBV6-6|NA
CASTQTGGTYEQYF
TGTGCCAGCACGCAGACAGGGGGAACCTACGAGCAGTACTTC
>TRBJ1-2|TRBD1|TRBV6-5|NA
CASSYTSTGNYGYTF
TGTGCCAGCAGTTACACGTCGACAGGGAACTATGGCTACACCTTC
>TRBJ2-6|TRBD1|TRBV30|NA
CAWSVLRDSTGANVLTF
TGTGCCTGGAGTGTACTTAGGGACAGCACTGGGGCCAACGTCCTGACTTTC
>TRBJ1-1|NA|TRBV5-1|NA
CASSLGGGEKEAFF
TGCGCCAGCAGCTTGGGAGGAGGGGAGAAGGAAGCTTTCTTT
>TRBJ2-1|TRBD2|TRBV7-9|NA
CASSPTSGRYNEQFF
TGTGCCAGCAGCCCCACTAGCGGGAGATACAATGAGCAGTTCTTC
>TRBJ2-7|NA|TRBV7-9|NA
CASSPPLSYRGSYEQYF
TGTGCCAGCAGCCCACCCTTGTCGTATAGGGGCTCCTACGAGCAGTACTTC
>TRBJ2-5|TRBD1|TRBV6-1|NA
CASSRLGTVTQYF
TGTGCCAGCAGTCGTTTAGGGACAGTGACCCAGTACTTC